This T cell receptor beta chain was sequenced for a study of blood T cell repertoires in COVID-19. Study overall: The United States, Italy and Spain provided the acute and convalescent COVID-19 samples. In each case, the material was cDNA or gDNA derived from T cells, B-cell-depleted T cells, or PBMCs.

Per the study methods: Reference gene primer amplification in the assay estimated nucleated cell counts. Only in-frame clones appear in the TCRdb table, and some are missing; sequencing was by immunoSEQ multiplex PCR. V, J and clone size reflect that table, while D and trimming were determined from the DNA. The table has 130,000 or so clones, around 87% seen once. CDR3 length: 13 amino acids. CDR1 and CDR2 from the germline V gene are SGHNT and YENEEA. Trimming took off 6 bases at V and 4 bases at J, with 11 bases between the two ends. The V call is TRBV11-3, the J call TRBJ2-3; perhaps TRBD1 as D (6 bases). The clonotype was recovered from a man between 50 and 59 years old with active COVID-19. Sequences were obtained from peripheral blood. The CDR3 DNA reads TGTGCCAGCAGTAACAGGGCTCCAGATACGCAGTATTTT. It codes for CASSNRAPDTQYF.